The 10 T cell receptor beta chains below all came from one sample that was sequenced in a study of blood T cell repertoires in COVID-19. Sequencing was performed with immunoSEQ multiplex PCR; in TCRdb, only in-frame clones are kept and a portion is missing. The sample contains over 200,000 clones, about 84% of which appear only once. Input material: PBMCs or T cells enriched from blood (not recorded which). Receptors were obtained from a man in his sixties who had recovered from COVID-19.

This chain uses TRBV2 with TRBJ2-1; 8 bases map to TRBD1. Germline V gene data show CDR1 as SNHLY and CDR2 as FYNNEI. The CDR3 covers 13 residues. Trimming cost V 6 bases and J 9 bases; bases outside gene matches: 7. The CDR3 coding sequence is TGTGCCAGCAGCGTAGACAGGGGTACTGAGCAGTTCTTC. Translated, it gives CASSVDRGTEQFF. The complete variable domain, with remaining parts taken from reference TRBV2 and TRBJ2-1, reads EPEVTQTPSHQVTQMGQEVILRCVPISNHLYFYWYRQILGQKVEFLVSFYNNEISEKSEIFDDQFSVERPDGSNFTLKIRSTKLEDSAMYFCASSVDRGTEQFFGPGTRLTVL.

In the case of this clone: Germline is not matched at one junction end, which may reflect a read error. The chain couples TRBV18 to TRBJ1-1, with 9 bases lining up with TRBD1. The V gene's germline CDR1 is KGHSH and CDR2 LQKENI. The CDR3 is 12 amino acids. CDR3 loop: CASSPQGAGAFF. In DNA, the CDR3 is TGTGCCAGCTCGCCACAGGGGGCTGGAGCTTTCTTT. Complete variable domain (other parts from reference TRBV18 and TRBJ1-1): NAGVMQNPRHLVRRRGQEARLRCSPMKGHSHVYWYRQLPEEGLKFMVYLQKENIIDESGMPKERFSAEFPKEGPSILRIQQVVRGDSAAYFCASSPQGAGAFFGQGTRLTVV.

This sequence joins TRBV6-1 and TRBJ1-5; D possibly corresponds to TRBD1 (5 bases). Germline loops: CDR1 MNHNS, CDR2 SASEGT. There are 14 residues in the CDR3. The germline V and J ends were trimmed by 3 bases and 7 bases, with 13 bases remaining between them. In nucleotides, the CDR3 is TGTGCCAGCAGTGATGCACAGGCCGGGCAGCCCCAGCATTTT. It codes for CASSDAQAGQPQHF.

This sequence joins TRBV11-2 and TRBJ2-1; TRBD2 matches 11 bases. Germline CDR1 is SGHAT and CDR2 is FQNNGV. The CDR3 runs to 15 residues. V shed 0 bases and J 9 bases; nucleotides not matched to a gene: 4. CDR3 DNA: TGTGCCAGCAGCTTAGAGCCTAGCGGGGGGCGTGAGCAGTTCTTC. It is translated as CASSLEPSGGREQFF.

In its sample, this clone was seen a few times. The CDR3 sequence: CASSLATSGVTDTQYF. CDR3 DNA sequence: TGCGCCAGCAGCTTGGCGACTAGCGGGGTTACAGATACGCAGTATTTT. This chain joins TRBV5-1 and TRBJ2-3, with 11 bases lining up with TRBD2. CDR1 is SGHRS, CDR2 YFSETQ, per germline. The CDR3 runs to 16 residues. Trimming cost V 0 bases and J 3 bases; bases outside gene matches: 3.

As concerns this clone: Within the sample, other DNA sequences also encode this same CDR3. This chain links TRBV18 with TRBJ1-5; tentatively, D is TRBD1 (6 bases). Germline V CDR1 and CDR2: KGHSH, LQKENI. The CDR3 is 13 amino acids. Trimming left V 3 bases short and J 4 bases short, with 7 bases between. The CDR3 DNA reads TGTGCCAGCTCACCGGACAGAAATCAGCCCCAGCATTTT. Amino acids: CASSPDRNQPQHF.

The chain uses TRBV6-5 and TRBJ2-2; maybe TRBD1 (6 bases). Germline loops: CDR1 MNHEY, CDR2 SVGAGI. V was shortened by 9 bases and J by 2 bases, with 13 bases between the two germline ends. CDR3 length: 14 amino acids. Here the CDR3 reads CASILTGNTGELFF. The CDR3 nucleotides are TGTGCCAGTATCTTGACAGGAAACACCGGGGAGCTGTTTTTT.

The V gene is TRBV30, the J gene TRBJ2-1, with TRBD2 matching 8 bases. CDR1 and CDR2 (germline): GTSNPN, SVGIG (reference sequence). This CDR3 comprises 14 residues. Trimming removed 1 base from V and 5 bases from J; junction bases left unmatched: 4. The CDR3 here is CAWSAGLGNNEQFF. CDR3 nucleotides: TGTGCCTGGAGTGCGGGACTAGGAAACAATGAGCAGTTCTTC.

This clone was counted between two and nine times. The J gene is TRBJ1-5, the V gene TRBV7-6; 9 nucleotides agree with TRBD1. The CDR3 runs to 15 residues. Germline assignment: CDR1 SGHVS and CDR2 FNYEAQ. The trim removed 5 bases at V and 6 bases at J, leaving 8 bases unmatched. As DNA, the CDR3 is TGTGCCAGCAGCATGGGACAGGGTTCGGGTCAGCCCCAGCATTTT. Translated: CASSMGQGSGQPQHF.

The chain joins TRBV7-8 to TRBJ2-1; 8 positions agree with TRBD1. The V gene end was trimmed by 1 base and the J gene end by 1 base; junction bases not matched to a gene: 3. Germline values: CDR1 SGHVS, CDR2 FQNEAQ. The CDR3 is 16 amino acids. This CDR3 is CASSLGGQGSYNEQFF. The CDR3 DNA is TGTGCCAGCAGCTTAGGAGGACAGGGATCCTACAATGAGCAGTTCTTC.